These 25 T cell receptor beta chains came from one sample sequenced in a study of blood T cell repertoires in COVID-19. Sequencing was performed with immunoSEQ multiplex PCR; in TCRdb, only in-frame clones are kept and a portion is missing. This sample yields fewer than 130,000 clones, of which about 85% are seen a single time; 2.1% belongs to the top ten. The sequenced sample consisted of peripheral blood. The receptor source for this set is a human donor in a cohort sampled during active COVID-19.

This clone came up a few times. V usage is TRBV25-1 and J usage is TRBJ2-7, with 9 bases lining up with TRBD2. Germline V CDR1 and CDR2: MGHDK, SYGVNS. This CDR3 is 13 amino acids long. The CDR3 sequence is CAGASGNSYEQYF. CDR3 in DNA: TGTGCTGGGGCTAGCGGGAACTCCTACGAGCAGTACTTC.

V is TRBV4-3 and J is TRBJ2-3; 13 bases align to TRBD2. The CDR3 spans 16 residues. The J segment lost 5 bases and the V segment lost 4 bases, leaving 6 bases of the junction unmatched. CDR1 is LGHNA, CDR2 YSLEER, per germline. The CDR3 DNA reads TGCGCCAGCAGCCGGACTAGCGGGGGTCTCCAAGATACGCAGTATTTT. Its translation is CASSRTSGGLQDTQYF.

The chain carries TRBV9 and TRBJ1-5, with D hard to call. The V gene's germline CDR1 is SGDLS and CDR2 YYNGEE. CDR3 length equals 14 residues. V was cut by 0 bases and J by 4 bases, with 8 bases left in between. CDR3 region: CASSVEAGNQPQHF. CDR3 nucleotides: TGTGCCAGCAGCGTAGAGGCAGGAAATCAGCCCCAGCATTTT.

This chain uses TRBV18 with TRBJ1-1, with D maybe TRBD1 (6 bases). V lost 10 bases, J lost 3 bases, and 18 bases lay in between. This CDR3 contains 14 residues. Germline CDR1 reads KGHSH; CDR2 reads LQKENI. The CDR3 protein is CATPPGGSDTEAFF. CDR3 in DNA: TGTGCCACCCCCCCGGGGGGCTCGGACACTGAAGCTTTCTTT.

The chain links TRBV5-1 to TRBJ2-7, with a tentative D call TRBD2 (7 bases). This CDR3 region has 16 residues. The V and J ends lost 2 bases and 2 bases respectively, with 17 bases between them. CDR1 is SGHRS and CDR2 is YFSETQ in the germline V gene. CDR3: CASSFPRGGVPYEQYF. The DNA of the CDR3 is TGCGCCAGCAGCTTCCCAAGGGGGGGAGTGCCCTACGAGCAGTACTTC.

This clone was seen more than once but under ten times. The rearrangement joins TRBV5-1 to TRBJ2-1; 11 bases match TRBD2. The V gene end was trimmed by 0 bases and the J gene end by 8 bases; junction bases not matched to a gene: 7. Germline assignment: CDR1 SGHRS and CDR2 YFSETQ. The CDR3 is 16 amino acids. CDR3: CASSLALAGVSDEQFF. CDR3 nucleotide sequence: TGCGCCAGCAGCTTGGCACTAGCGGGAGTCTCCGATGAGCAGTTCTTC.

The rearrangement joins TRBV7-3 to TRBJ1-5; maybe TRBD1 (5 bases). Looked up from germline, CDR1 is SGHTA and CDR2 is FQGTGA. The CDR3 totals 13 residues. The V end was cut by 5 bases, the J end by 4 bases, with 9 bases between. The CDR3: CASSLTVNQPQHF. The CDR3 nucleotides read TGTGCCAGCAGCCTGACAGTTAATCAGCCCCAGCATTTT.

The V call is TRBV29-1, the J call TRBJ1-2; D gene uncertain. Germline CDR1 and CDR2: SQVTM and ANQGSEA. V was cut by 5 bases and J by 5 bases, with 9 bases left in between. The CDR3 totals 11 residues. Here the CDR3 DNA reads TGCAGCGTTATCGTGGCTTATGGCTACACCTTC. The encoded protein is CSVIVAYGYTF.

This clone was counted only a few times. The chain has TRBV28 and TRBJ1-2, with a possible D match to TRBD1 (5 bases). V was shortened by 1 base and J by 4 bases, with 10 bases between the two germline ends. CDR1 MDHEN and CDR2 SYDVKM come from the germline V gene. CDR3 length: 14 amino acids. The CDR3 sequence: CASSLLSGLYGYTF. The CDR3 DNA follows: TGTGCCAGCAGTTTATTATCAGGGCTCTATGGCTACACCTTC.

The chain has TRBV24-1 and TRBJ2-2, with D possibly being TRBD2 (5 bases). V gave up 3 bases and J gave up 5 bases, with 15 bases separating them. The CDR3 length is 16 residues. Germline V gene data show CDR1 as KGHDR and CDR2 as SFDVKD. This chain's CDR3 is CATSDGETWKTGELFF. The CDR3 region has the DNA TGTGCCACCAGTGATGGGGAGACGTGGAAGACCGGGGAGCTGTTTTTT.

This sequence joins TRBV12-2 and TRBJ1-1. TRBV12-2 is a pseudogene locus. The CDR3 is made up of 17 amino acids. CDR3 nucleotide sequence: TGTGCAAGTCGCTTCGCGCGGGCGCGGGGGCCGGGGACTGAAGCTTTCTTT. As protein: CASRFARARGPGTEAFF.

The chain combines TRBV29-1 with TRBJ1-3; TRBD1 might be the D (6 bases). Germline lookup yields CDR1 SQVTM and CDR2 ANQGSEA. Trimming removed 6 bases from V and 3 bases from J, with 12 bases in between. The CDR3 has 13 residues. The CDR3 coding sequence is TGCAGCGTCACAGGGAGTGATGGAAACACCATATATTTT. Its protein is CSVTGSDGNTIYF.

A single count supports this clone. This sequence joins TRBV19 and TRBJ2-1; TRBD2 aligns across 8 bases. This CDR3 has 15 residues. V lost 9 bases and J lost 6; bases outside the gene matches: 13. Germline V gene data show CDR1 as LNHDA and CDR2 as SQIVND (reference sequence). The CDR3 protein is CARCSCGGFVNEQFF. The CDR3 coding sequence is TGTGCCAGGTGTTCGTGCGGGGGGTTCGTCAATGAGCAGTTCTTC.

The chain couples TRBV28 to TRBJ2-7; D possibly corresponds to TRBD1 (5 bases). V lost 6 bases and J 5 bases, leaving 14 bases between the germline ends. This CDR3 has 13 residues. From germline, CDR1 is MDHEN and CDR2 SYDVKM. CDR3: CASRLAGRNEQYF. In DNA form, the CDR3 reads TGTGCCAGCAGGCTGGCAGGGCGAAACGAGCAGTACTTC.

CDR3 sequence reads: CASGKLGQGGNEQFF. In nucleotides, the CDR3 is TGCGCCAGCGGCAAACTCGGACAGGGGGGCAATGAGCAGTTCTTC. The chain combines TRBV4-3 with TRBJ2-1; 10 bases line up with TRBD1. The V gene's germline CDR1 is LGHNA and CDR2 YSLEER. V lost 8 bases to trimming and J lost 6 bases; unmatched junction nucleotides: 10. The CDR3 sequence is 15 residues long.

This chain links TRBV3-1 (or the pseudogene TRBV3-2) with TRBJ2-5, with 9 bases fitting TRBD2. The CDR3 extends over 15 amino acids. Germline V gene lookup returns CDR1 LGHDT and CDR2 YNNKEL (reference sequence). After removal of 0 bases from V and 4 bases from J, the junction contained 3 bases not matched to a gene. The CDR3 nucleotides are TGTGCCAGCAGCCAAGACCGAGCGGGGGGAGAGACCCAGTACTTC. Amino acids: CASSQDRAGGETQYF.

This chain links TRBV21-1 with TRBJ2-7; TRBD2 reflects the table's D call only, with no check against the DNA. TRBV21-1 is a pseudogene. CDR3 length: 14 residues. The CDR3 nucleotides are TGTGCCAGCAGCGCGACTGGCTACTCCTACGAGCAGTACTTC. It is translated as CASSATGYSYEQYF.

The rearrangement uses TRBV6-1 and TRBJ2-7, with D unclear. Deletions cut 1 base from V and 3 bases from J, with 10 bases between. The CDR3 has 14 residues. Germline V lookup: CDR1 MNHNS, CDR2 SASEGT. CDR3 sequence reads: CASSEVTESYEQYF. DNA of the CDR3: TGTGCCAGCAGTGAAGTAACAGAAAGCTACGAGCAGTACTTC.

DNA of the CDR3: TGTGCCAGCAGTGACGGTAAAGCTTTCTTT. Translation gives CASSDGKAFF. The chain joins TRBV2 to TRBJ1-1; D remains unclear. V lost 3 bases and J lost 9, with 5 bases in between. The CDR3 runs 10 residues. Germline V gene lookup returns CDR1 SNHLY and CDR2 FYNNEI.

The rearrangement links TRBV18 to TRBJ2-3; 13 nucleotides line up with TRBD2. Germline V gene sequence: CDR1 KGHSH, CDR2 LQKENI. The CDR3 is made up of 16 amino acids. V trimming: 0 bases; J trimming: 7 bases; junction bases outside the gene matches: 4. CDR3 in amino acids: CASSPPTSGGVHTQYF. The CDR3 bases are TGTGCCAGCTCACCACCTACTAGCGGGGGGGTTCATACGCAGTATTTT.

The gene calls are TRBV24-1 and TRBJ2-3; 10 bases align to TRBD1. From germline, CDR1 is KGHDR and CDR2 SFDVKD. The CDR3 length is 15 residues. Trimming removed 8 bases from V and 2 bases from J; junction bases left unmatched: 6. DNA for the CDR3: TGTGCCACCACTGGGGGACAGGGGTCCACAGATACGCAGTATTTT. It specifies CATTGGQGSTDTQYF.

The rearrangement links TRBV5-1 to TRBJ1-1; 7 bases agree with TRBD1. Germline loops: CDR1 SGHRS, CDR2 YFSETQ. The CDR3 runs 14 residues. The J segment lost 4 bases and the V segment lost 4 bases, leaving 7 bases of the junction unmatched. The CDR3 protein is CASSPDRVTTEAFF. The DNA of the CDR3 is TGCGCCAGCAGCCCCGACAGGGTTACCACTGAAGCTTTCTTT.

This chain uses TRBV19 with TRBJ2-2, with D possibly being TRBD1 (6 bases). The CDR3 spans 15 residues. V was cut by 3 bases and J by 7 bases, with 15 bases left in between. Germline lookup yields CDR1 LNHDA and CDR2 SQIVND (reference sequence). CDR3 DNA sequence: TGTGCCAGTAGTATTGGACAGTTATTGCTCGGGGAGCTGTTTTTT. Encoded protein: CASSIGQLLLGELFF.

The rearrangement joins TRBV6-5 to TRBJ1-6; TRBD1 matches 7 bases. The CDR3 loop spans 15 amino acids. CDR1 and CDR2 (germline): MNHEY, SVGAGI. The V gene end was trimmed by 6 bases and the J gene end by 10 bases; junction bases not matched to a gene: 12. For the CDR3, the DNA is TGTGCCAGCAGATCCACGACAGGGTGGCGATCACCCCTCCACTTT. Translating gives CASRSTTGWRSPLHF.

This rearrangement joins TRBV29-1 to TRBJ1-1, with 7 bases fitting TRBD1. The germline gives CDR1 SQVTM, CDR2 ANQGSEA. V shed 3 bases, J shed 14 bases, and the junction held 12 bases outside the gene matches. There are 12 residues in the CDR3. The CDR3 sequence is CSVEGQLRFLFF. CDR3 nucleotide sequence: TGCAGCGTTGAGGGACAGTTACGATTTTTGTTCTTT. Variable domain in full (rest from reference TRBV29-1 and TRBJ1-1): SAVISQKPSRDICQRGTSLTIQCQVDSQVTMMFWYRQQPGQSLTLIATANQGSEATYESGFVIDKFPISRPNLTFSTLTVSNMSPEDSSIYLCSVEGQLRFLFFGQGTRLTVV.